Presented here are 25 T cell receptor beta chains from one specimen sequenced in a study of blood T cell repertoires in COVID-19. The table came from immunoSEQ multiplex PCR; TCRdb's copy has only in-frame clones and leaves some out. The table lists 300,000 to 400,000 clones, 70% to 90% of them singletons. The specimen was PBMCs or T cells enriched from blood (not recorded which). These receptors originate from a woman in her twenties or thirties with acute COVID-19.

V usage is TRBV19 and J usage is TRBJ2-3; 8 nucleotides line up with TRBD2. This CDR3 has 15 amino acids. Germline V gene data show CDR1 as LNHDA and CDR2 as SQIVND (reference sequence). J lost 2 bases, V lost 1 base, and 2 bases had no gene match. The CDR3 DNA sequence: TGTGCCAGTAGTATAGGCGGGGGGCTCACAGATACGCAGTATTTT. Translated, it gives CASSIGGGLTDTQYF.

The gene calls are TRBV4-3 and TRBJ2-7; a possible D gene is TRBD2 (5 bases). The CDR3 loop spans 13 amino acids. Trimming removed 3 bases at V and 6 bases at J, with 12 bases between. The V gene's germline CDR1 is LGHNA and CDR2 YSLEER. CDR3: CASSQHLAREQYF. The CDR3 nucleotides are TGCGCCAGCAGCCAGCACCTAGCACGCGAGCAGTACTTC.

This clone was seen once. V usage is TRBV7-9 and J usage is TRBJ1-6; D not certain. This CDR3 comprises 13 residues. CDR1 and CDR2 from the germline V gene are SEHNR and FQNEAQ (reference sequence). V shed 1 base and J shed 13 bases, with 11 bases lying between them. The CDR3 region is CASSLDPGAPLHF. CDR3 nucleotides: TGTGCCAGCAGCTTAGACCCGGGAGCCCCCCTCCACTTT.

This sequence joins TRBV12-5 and TRBJ1-5, with no clear D. This CDR3 has 13 amino acids. Germline V gene lookup returns CDR1 LGHNT and CDR2 FRNRAP. V lost 8 bases and J lost 1, with 9 bases in between. The CDR3 reads CASILGSNQPQHF. The CDR3 bases are TGTGCTAGTATCCTCGGGAGCAATCAGCCCCAGCATTTT. The complete variable domain, with remaining parts taken from reference TRBV12-5 and TRBJ1-5, reads DARVTQTPRHKVTEMGQEVTMRCQPILGHNTVFWYRQTMMQGLELLAYFRNRAPLDDSGMPKDRFSAEMPDATLATLKIQPSEPRDSAVYFCASILGSNQPQHFGDGTRLSIL.

The V and J genes are TRBV6-1 and TRBJ1-4; D remains unclear. The CDR3 runs 15 residues. The V end lost 2 bases, the J end lost 11 bases, and 18 bases lay between the germline ends. The germline V gene encodes CDR1 MNHNS and CDR2 SASEGT. CDR3 protein: CASSESGLKGGKLFF. As DNA, the CDR3 is TGTGCCAGCAGTGAATCTGGTCTTAAGGGAGGTAAACTGTTTTTT.

The chain is built from TRBV12-5 and TRBJ1-6, with D unclear. Deletions cut 3 bases from V and 0 bases from J, with 12 bases between. The CDR3 runs 17 residues. Germline CDR1 reads LGHNT; CDR2 reads FRNRAP. This CDR3 is CASGLRSGSSYNSPLHF. In DNA, the CDR3 is TGTGCTAGTGGTTTAAGGTCCGGGAGCTCCTATAATTCACCCCTCCACTTT.

The chain has TRBV11-2 and TRBJ2-2; 9 bases fit TRBD2. V lost 0 bases, J lost 6 bases, and 8 bases stayed unmatched. The CDR3 sequence is 17 residues long. Germline lookup yields CDR1 SGHAT and CDR2 FQNNGV. The chain's CDR3 is CASSLDSRERGAGELFF. In DNA, the CDR3 is TGTGCCAGCAGCTTAGATTCGAGAGAGCGGGGGGCCGGGGAGCTGTTTTTT.

Turning to this clone: Germline is not matched at one junction end, which may reflect a read error. The J gene is TRBJ2-3, the V gene TRBV5-1; tentative D call: TRBD1 (6 bases). Germline lookup yields CDR1 SGHRS and CDR2 YFSETQ. This CDR3 has 15 residues. The CDR3 DNA is TGCGCCAGCAACTTGGGACATTTTAGCACAGATACGCAGTATTTT. Its protein product is CASNLGHFSTDTQYF. The variable domain in full, with the rest retrieved from reference TRBV5-1 and TRBJ2-3, is KAGVTQTPRYLIKTRGQQVTLSCSPISGHRSVSWYQQTPGQGLQFLFEYFSETQRNKGNFPGRFSGRQFSNSRSEMNVSTLELGDSALYLCASNLGHFSTDTQYFGPGTRLTVL.

The chain employs TRBV30 and TRBJ1-4; 7 nucleotides align to TRBD1. Trimming removed 3 bases from V and 6 bases from J; junction bases left unmatched: 7. Germline V gene lookup returns CDR1 GTSNPN and CDR2 SVGIG (reference sequence). The CDR3 covers 14 residues. CDR3 protein: CAWSRGGSDEKLFF. The CDR3 DNA follows: TGTGCCTGGAGCAGAGGGGGCTCGGATGAAAAACTGTTTTTT.

This clone was seen a single time. The rearrangement links TRBV11-2 to TRBJ2-2; D call uncertain. Trimming left V 5 bases short and J 2 bases short, with 9 bases between. Germline CDR1 is SGHAT and CDR2 is FQNNGV. The CDR3 covers 14 residues. CDR3 DNA: TGTGCCAGCAGCGTTACGGGTAACACCGGGGAGCTGTTTTTT. It is translated as CASSVTGNTGELFF.

V and J are TRBV18 and TRBJ2-7; 8 bases map to TRBD1. The CDR3 sequence is 13 residues long. V lost 3 bases to trimming and J lost 7 bases; unmatched junction nucleotides: 5. Germline V CDR1 and CDR2: KGHSH, LQKENI. CDR3 nucleotides: TGTGCCAGCTCACCGAACAGGGGGGAAGAGCAGTACTTC. Translated: CASSPNRGEEQYF.

This rearrangement joins TRBV9 to TRBJ2-3; TRBD2 is a possible D gene (6 bases). CDR3 length equals 17 residues. From germline, CDR1 is SGDLS and CDR2 YYNGEE. V shed 4 bases and J shed 2 bases, with 20 bases lying between them. CDR3 in amino acids: CASSPGSSPSYTDTQYF. The CDR3 region has the DNA TGTGCCAGCAGCCCCGGGAGTAGCCCATCCTACACAGATACGCAGTATTTT.

The chain recombines TRBV5-4 with TRBJ1-2; D is undetermined. There are 15 residues in the CDR3. Per the germline V gene, CDR1 is SGHNT and CDR2 is YYREEE (reference sequence). V lost 1 base, J lost 5 bases, and 15 bases lay in between. In nucleotides, the CDR3 is TGTGCCAGCAGCTTGAACAGCCCTGGTGGATATGGCTACACCTTC. This gives the protein CASSLNSPGGYGYTF. The full variable domain, completed using reference TRBV5-4 and TRBJ1-2, is ETGVTQSPTHLIKTRGQQVTLRCSSQSGHNTVSWYQQALGQGPQFIFQYYREEENGRGNFPPRFSGLQFPNYSSELNVNALELDDSALYLCASSLNSPGGYGYTFGSGTRLTVV.

There are a few counts of this clone. The V call is TRBV2, the J call TRBJ1-2; 7 bases align to TRBD1. Germline values: CDR1 SNHLY, CDR2 FYNNEI. V was clipped by 1 base and J by 7 bases; unmatched bases: 6. This CDR3 has 14 amino acids. CDR3 bases: TGTGCCAGCAGTGAAGGGACAGGTTTGGGTGGCTACACCTTC. It codes for CASSEGTGLGGYTF.

The J gene is TRBJ2-2, the V gene TRBV19, with 7 bases fitting TRBD2. V lost 8 bases and J lost 6; bases outside the gene matches: 9. The CDR3 covers 14 residues. CDR1 is LNHDA, CDR2 SQIVND, per germline (reference sequence). The DNA of the CDR3 is TGTGCCAGTGGACTAGTGTTAGTACCCGGGGAGCTGTTTTTT. It is translated as CASGLVLVPGELFF.

The chain carries TRBV24-1 and TRBJ2-7; tentatively, D is TRBD1 (5 bases). CDR1 is KGHDR, CDR2 SFDVKD, per germline. V lost 3 bases, J lost 0 bases, and 8 bases lay in between. CDR3 size: 14 residues. The DNA of the CDR3 is TGTGCCACCAGTGATGGGGCAGGCTCCTACGAGCAGTACTTC. Translated: CATSDGAGSYEQYF.

The V and J genes are TRBV5-1 and TRBJ1-6, with 10 positions matching TRBD1. The CDR3 sequence is 14 residues long. The germline V gene has CDR1 SGHRS and CDR2 YFSETQ. V lost 4 bases and J lost 7; bases outside the gene matches: 2. The CDR3 nucleotides read TGCGCCAGCAGCATGGACAGGGGGAATTCACCCCTCCACTTT. It yields the protein CASSMDRGNSPLHF.

The J gene is TRBJ1-2, the V gene TRBV5-4, with D possibly being TRBD1 (6 bases). CDR3 length: 12 amino acids. Germline-derived CDR1 and CDR2 are SGHNT and YYREEE (reference sequence). V gave up 3 bases and J gave up 4 bases, with 7 bases separating them. CDR3 residues: CASSSQGYGYTF. CDR3 DNA sequence: TGTGCCAGCAGCTCACAGGGCTATGGCTACACCTTC.

The chain links TRBV5-6 to TRBJ2-7; D may be TRBD2 (5 bases). This CDR3 is 14 amino acids long. Trimming left V 3 bases short and J 2 bases short, with 12 bases between. Germline assignment: CDR1 SGHDT and CDR2 YYEEEE. The CDR3 here is CASSSPGFTYEQYF. In DNA form, the CDR3 reads TGTGCCAGCAGCTCCCCGGGATTCACCTACGAGCAGTACTTC.

The chain uses TRBV11-2 and TRBJ2-1; 13 nucleotides match TRBD2. Germline-derived CDR1 and CDR2 are SGHAT and FQNNGV. V trimming: 1 base; J trimming: 5 bases; junction bases outside the gene matches: 2. This CDR3 is 16 amino acids long. CDR3 amino acids: CASSLAGLAGNNEQFF. In DNA form, the CDR3 reads TGTGCCAGCAGCTTAGCGGGACTAGCGGGGAACAATGAGCAGTTCTTC.

This chain joins TRBV15 and TRBJ1-3; TRBD1 aligns across 7 bases. Trimming took 1 base from V and 0 from J; bases not matched to a gene: 3. This CDR3 contains 16 residues. Germline V gene lookup returns CDR1 LNHNV and CDR2 YYDKDF (reference sequence). CDR3 in amino acids: CATSRVQGGSGNTIYF. The CDR3 DNA sequence: TGTGCCACCAGCAGAGTCCAGGGGGGCTCTGGAAACACCATATATTTT.

The chain employs TRBV7-9 and TRBJ1-6, with D possibly TRBD1 on 6 matching bases. The ends were cut back, 3 bases at V and 6 bases at J, with 9 bases in the middle. CDR3 length: 14 residues. Germline-derived CDR1 and CDR2 are SEHNR and FQNEAQ (reference sequence). The CDR3 is CASSFEGGNSPLHF. The CDR3 region has the DNA TGTGCCAGCAGCTTCGAAGGGGGTAATTCACCCCTCCACTTT.

The chain carries TRBV7-3 and TRBJ2-2; 7 bases agree with TRBD1. J lost 5 bases, V lost 8 bases, and 14 bases had no gene match. This CDR3 has 16 residues. The germline V gene encodes CDR1 SGHTA and CDR2 FQGTGA. The CDR3 coding sequence is TGTGCCAGCGGATCCCCAACAGGGGTGAGGACCGGGGAGCTGTTTTTT. It is translated as CASGSPTGVRTGELFF.

The chain employs TRBV10-3 and TRBJ2-5; 8 positions agree with TRBD2. Germline V gene data show CDR1 as ENHRY and CDR2 as SYGVKD. The CDR3 is made up of 15 amino acids. With 2 bases clipped from V and 5 bases from J, the junction kept 7 bases outside the gene matches. The DNA for the CDR3 is TGTGCCATCAGTGAGGGGAGCGGGGGAGGGGAGACCCAGTACTTC. This sequence encodes CAISEGSGGGETQYF.

This chain joins TRBV10-3 and TRBJ1-5; 7 nucleotides agree with TRBD1. V shed 2 bases, J shed 2 bases, and the junction held 6 bases outside the gene matches. From germline, CDR1 is ENHRY and CDR2 SYGVKD. CDR3 length: 16 amino acids. This CDR3 reads CAISEVGQGGNQPQHF. The DNA of the CDR3 is TGTGCCATCAGTGAGGTGGGGCAGGGGGGCAATCAGCCCCAGCATTTT.